This TCR beta chain was identified during a study of identifying expanded T cells in peripheral blood. Here immunoSEQ multiplex PCR was the method, and the copy in TCRdb shows in-frame clones only, minus some. The table includes 95,000 to 150,000 clones, 75% to 90% detected once. On this clone: Its antigen is unknown.

Study results and limitations: Roughly 1.1 clones differed between technical replicates, versus roughly 16 and 20 over time. Clone count variance between roughly 2-week samples rose with total template count.

Trimming took 3 bases from V and 4 from J; bases not matched to a gene: 7. This CDR3 is built from 16 residues. Germline CDR1 is LNHDA and CDR2 is SQIVND (reference sequence). Collection occurred without any documented infections or immune events in donors. The rearrangement links TRBV19 to TRBJ1-5; 9 nucleotides align to TRBD1. What was sequenced was blood. The TCR was taken from a person aged 18 to 70 in good health. The CDR3 sequence is CASSIWGQGGNQPQHF. CDR3 coding DNA: TGTGCCAGTAGTATTTGGGGACAGGGAGGGAATCAGCCCCAGCATTTT.